What follows is one T cell receptor beta chain and its context. Its target is not known. These data originate in a study of cytomegalovirus exposure and HLA in healthy donors. Overall study context: It was reported in a later analysis that the same platform had been used for the 120 or so validation repertoires as for the roughly 670 first-cohort repertoires. The study, taken as a whole, reports: According to a subsequent analysis, TCR clusters from the first cohort were inclined to appear together in the roughly 120 validation repertoires. The study designated roughly 160 TCR beta chains cytomegalovirus-associated.

Only in-frame clones appear in the TCRdb table, and some are missing; sequencing was by immunoSEQ multiplex PCR. The top ten hold under 5% of the sample, which has roughly 120,000 clones, roughly 82% seen once. The CDR3 sequence is 15 residues long. CDR1 and CDR2 (germline): MGHDK, SYGVNS. The V end was cut by 3 bases, the J end by 4 bases, with 15 bases between. This chain joins TRBV25-1 and TRBJ1-2; tentative D call: TRBD1 (6 bases). Sequences were obtained from PBMCs. The receptor was isolated from a man between 18 and 29 years old in good health and CMV-seronegative. CDR3 coding DNA: TGTGCCAGCAGTGATCAGAACAGGGACCTCTATGGCTACACCTTC. Translated: CASSDQNRDLYGYTF.